These 12 T cell receptor beta chains came from one sample sequenced in a study of CD8 T cells in Susac syndrome. RNA was extracted with the RNeasy kit, and a quantity of roughly 0.5 to 1 ug was reverse transcribed using random hexamers. TCRdb passed the immunoSEQ multiplex PCR reads through MiXCR, listing each CDR3 protein once. Of about 300,000 distinct CDR3 sequences listed, around 89% are singletons. The sample comprised CD8+ T cells from PBMCs. The receptors derive from a human donor with multiple sclerosis.

This clonotype was recorded once. The chain is built from TRBV6-1 and TRBJ1-4; possibly TRBD1 for D (6 bases). V was shortened by 3 bases and J by 4 bases, with 18 bases between the two germline ends. Germline V gene data show CDR1 as MNHNS and CDR2 as SASEGT. The CDR3 sequence is 17 residues long. In DNA, the CDR3 is TGTGCCAGCAGTGAGGGGGCTTCTACATCCTATAATGAAAAACTGTTTTTT. Its protein product is CASSEGASTSYNEKLFF.

The chain links TRBV7-9 to TRBJ2-3, with D uncertain. Germline V gene lookup returns CDR1 SEHNR and CDR2 FQNEAQ (reference sequence). The V end was cut by 5 bases, the J end by 4 bases, with 7 bases between. The CDR3 loop spans 12 amino acids. CDR3 nucleotides: TGTGCCAGCAGCACCCCCGCAGATACGCAGTATTTT. Its translation: CASSTPADTQYF.

The rearrangement joins TRBV24-1 to TRBJ2-7; 8 nucleotides agree with TRBD2. In germline, CDR1 is KGHDR, CDR2 SFDVKD. The junction had 20 bases not matched to a gene; V was cut back by 0 bases and J by 5 bases. The CDR3 length is 20 residues. The CDR3 region is CATSDLPTFPISGRFDEQYF. The DNA for the CDR3 is TGTGCCACCAGTGATTTGCCCACTTTCCCAATAAGCGGGAGATTTGACGAGCAGTACTTC.

V usage is TRBV7-3 and J usage is TRBJ2-2; D call uncertain. With 5 bases removed from V and 4 bases from J, the gap between germline ends came to 5 bases. CDR1 and CDR2 (germline): SGHTA, FQGTGA. The CDR3 contains 12 residues. CDR3 in amino acids: CASSIRTGELFF. The CDR3 bases are TGTGCCAGCAGCATTCGCACCGGGGAGCTGTTTTTT.

This clonotype showed up just a few times. The chain links TRBV7-9 to TRBJ2-5; D is tentatively TRBD1 or TRBD2 (5 bases each). V gave up 5 bases and J gave up 0 bases, with 10 bases separating them. The V gene's germline CDR1 is SEHNR and CDR2 FQNEAQ (reference sequence). The CDR3 spans 14 residues. The CDR3 region is CASSPRDHQETQYF. CDR3 nucleotide sequence: TGTGCCAGCAGCCCCCGGGACCACCAAGAGACCCAGTACTTC.

The gene calls are TRBV27 and TRBJ2-5; D tentatively fits TRBD1 or TRBD2 (6 bases each). CDR3 size: 16 residues. Trimming cost V 4 bases and J 5 bases, with 20 bases left between them. Germline loops: CDR1 MNHEY, CDR2 SMNVEV (reference sequence). The CDR3: CASSSPGEGEAETQYF. In DNA form, the CDR3 reads TGTGCCAGCAGTTCCCCGGGAGAGGGGGAGGCGGAGACCCAGTACTTC.

The rearrangement uses TRBV7-2 and TRBJ2-1; 7 nucleotides align to TRBD2. Trimming removed 0 bases from V and 9 bases from J; junction bases left unmatched: 2. This CDR3 region has 13 residues. Per germline, CDR1 SGHTA and CDR2 FQGNSA. The CDR3 nucleotides are TGTGCCAGCAGCTTAGCTCCGGGGGGTGAGCAGTTCTTC. Protein: CASSLAPGGEQFF.

CDR3 in amino acids: CASSPGRGSGNTIYF. The CDR3 DNA sequence: TGCGCCAGCAGCCCGGGACGGGGCTCTGGAAACACCATATATTTT. The chain is built from TRBV4-3 and TRBJ1-3, with D perhaps TRBD1 (5 bases). Trimming removed 4 bases at V and 0 bases at J, with 10 bases between. This CDR3 comprises 15 residues. Germline assignment: CDR1 LGHNA and CDR2 YSLEER.

V usage is TRBV5-1 and J usage is TRBJ2-7; maybe TRBD1 (5 bases). This CDR3 is 13 amino acids long. CDR1 and CDR2 from the germline V gene are SGHRS and YFSETQ. With 0 bases removed from V and 5 bases from J, the gap between germline ends came to 9 bases. The CDR3 loop is CASSLGGQNEQYF. Written as DNA, the CDR3 is TGCGCCAGCAGCTTGGGGGGCCAAAACGAGCAGTACTTC.

The chain employs TRBV19 and TRBJ2-1; no firm D call. Trimming removed 5 bases from V and 11 bases from J, with 25 bases in between. Per germline, CDR1 LNHDA and CDR2 SQIVND (reference sequence). The CDR3 has 16 residues. CDR3 protein: CASSATTHDTSLQQFF. In nucleotides, the CDR3 is TGTGCCAGTAGTGCGACCACCCACGACACTTCACTTCAGCAGTTCTTC.

The chain recombines TRBV12-3 or TRBV12-4 with TRBJ1-2, with D perhaps matching TRBD1 (6 bases). Trimming pared 6 bases from V and 4 bases from J, leaving 21 bases between. The CDR3 has 16 residues. CDR3 bases: TGTGCCAGCAGAGTGGGGTCTGGCAGGGGCCTCTATGGCTACACCTTC. Protein product: CASRVGSGRGLYGYTF.

The CDR3 here is CASSLIGGWKDTQYF. CDR3 DNA sequence: TGTGCCAGCAGTCTAATAGGGGGATGGAAAGATACGCAGTATTTT. V and J are TRBV12-3 or TRBV12-4 and TRBJ2-3; possible D gene TRBD1, 6 bases. This CDR3 spans 15 amino acids. V was pared by 5 bases and J by 5 bases, with 17 bases between.